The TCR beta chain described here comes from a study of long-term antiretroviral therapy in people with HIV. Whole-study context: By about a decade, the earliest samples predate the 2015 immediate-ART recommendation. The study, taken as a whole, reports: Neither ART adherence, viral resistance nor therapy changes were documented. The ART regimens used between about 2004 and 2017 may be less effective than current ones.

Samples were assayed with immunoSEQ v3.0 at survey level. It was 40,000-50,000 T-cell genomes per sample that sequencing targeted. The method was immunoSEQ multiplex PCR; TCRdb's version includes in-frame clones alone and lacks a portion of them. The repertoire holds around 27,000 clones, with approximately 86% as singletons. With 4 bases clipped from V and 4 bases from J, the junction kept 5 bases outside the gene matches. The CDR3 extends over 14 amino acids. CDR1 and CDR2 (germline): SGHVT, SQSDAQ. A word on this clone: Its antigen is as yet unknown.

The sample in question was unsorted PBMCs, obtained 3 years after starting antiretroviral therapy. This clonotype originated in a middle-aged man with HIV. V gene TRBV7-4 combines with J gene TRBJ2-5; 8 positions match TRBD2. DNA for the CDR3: TGTGCCAGCAGCTGGGGACTAGTCGGAGAGACCCAGTACTTC. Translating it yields CASSWGLVGETQYF.